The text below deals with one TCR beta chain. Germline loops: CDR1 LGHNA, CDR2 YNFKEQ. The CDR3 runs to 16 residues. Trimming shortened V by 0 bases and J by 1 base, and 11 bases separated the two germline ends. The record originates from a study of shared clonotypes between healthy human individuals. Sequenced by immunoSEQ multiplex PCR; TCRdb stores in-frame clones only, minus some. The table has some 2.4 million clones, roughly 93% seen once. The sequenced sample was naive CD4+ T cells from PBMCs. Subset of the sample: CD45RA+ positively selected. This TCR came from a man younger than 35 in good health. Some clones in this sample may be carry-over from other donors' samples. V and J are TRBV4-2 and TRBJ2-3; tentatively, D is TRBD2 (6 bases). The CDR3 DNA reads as TGTGCCAGCAGCCAAGATTTGGGAGGACGCACAGATACGCAGTATTTT. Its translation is CASSQDLGGRTDTQYF.